Following are 30 T cell receptor beta chains from one sample sequenced in a study of T cell responses to AZD1222 COVID-19 vaccine. Clones were read by immunoSEQ multiplex PCR, and TCRdb kept only the in-frame ones, dropping some. The repertoire holds 150,000 to 160,000 clones, with around 90% as singletons. The sample in question was peripheral blood, obtained on day 0 of AZD1222 vaccination. The receptors were gathered from an adult in good health.

The chain employs TRBV5-6 and TRBJ2-5; D gene ambiguous. CDR1 is SGHDT and CDR2 is YYEEEE in the germline V gene. The CDR3 spans 11 residues. Trimming shortened V by 2 bases and J by 5 bases, and 4 bases separated the two germline ends. CDR3 in amino acids: CASSFGETQYF. The CDR3 DNA reads as TGTGCCAGCAGCTTTGGGGAGACCCAGTACTTC. Filled out from reference TRBV5-6 and TRBJ2-5, the complete variable domain reads DAGVTQSPTHLIKTRGQQVTLRCSPKSGHDTVSWYQQALGQGPQFIFQYYEEEERQRGNFPDRFSGHQFPNYSSELNVNALLLGDSALYLCASSFGETQYFGPGTRLLVL.

This chain connects TRBV7-6 to TRBJ2-7; no clear D. Deletions cut 1 base from V and 1 base from J, with 5 bases between. This CDR3 comprises 13 residues. Germline V gene sequence: CDR1 SGHVS, CDR2 FNYEAQ. CDR3 loop: CASSLGPSYEQYF. CDR3 in DNA: TGTGCCAGCAGCTTAGGGCCATCCTACGAGCAGTACTTC.

In its sample, this clone was seen once. This chain links TRBV19 with TRBJ1-2; a weak D match, TRBD1 (5 bases). Trimming stripped 3 bases from V and 8 bases from J, with 7 bases between. Germline V lookup: CDR1 LNHDA, CDR2 SQIVND (reference sequence). The CDR3 spans 11 residues. CDR3 region: CASSIGGGYTF. The CDR3 DNA reads TGTGCCAGTAGTATCGGGGGAGGCTACACCTTC.

The table lists this clone with a few counts. The chain uses TRBV2 and TRBJ2-4; D perhaps matches TRBD1 (6 bases). V was clipped by 3 bases and J by 6 bases, with 9 bases between them. The CDR3 totals 13 residues. CDR1 SNHLY and CDR2 FYNNEI come from the germline V gene. The CDR3 bases are TGTGCCAGCAGTGACGAAGGGGGAAACATTCAGTACTTC. Translating it yields CASSDEGGNIQYF.

The V call is TRBV5-1, the J call TRBJ2-2; 8 nucleotides align to TRBD1. Germline V gene data show CDR1 as SGHRS and CDR2 as YFSETQ. V dropped 4 bases and J dropped 5; count of bases not matched to a gene: 10. The CDR3 contains 16 residues. In DNA form, the CDR3 reads TGCGCCAGCAGCCACCAACAGGGGGTGCGGACCGGGGAGCTGTTTTTT. Its translation is CASSHQQGVRTGELFF.

This CDR3 is CASSPPGITEAFF. DNA for the CDR3: TGTGCCAGTAGTCCTCCAGGGATCACTGAAGCTTTCTTT. This sequence joins TRBV19 and TRBJ1-1; weak D call: TRBD1 (5 bases). The CDR3 is made up of 13 amino acids. The germline V gene encodes CDR1 LNHDA and CDR2 SQIVND (reference sequence). V lost 5 bases and J lost 4, with 11 bases in between.

The CDR3 sequence: CATLAGFANEQYF. CDR3 sequence (DNA): TGTGCCACCCTGGCTGGCTTCGCCAACGAGCAGTACTTC. The V call is TRBV10-3, the J call TRBJ2-7; no clear D. The germline V gene encodes CDR1 ENHRY and CDR2 SYGVKD. The ends were cut back, 10 bases at V and 5 bases at J, with 18 bases in the middle. The CDR3 covers 13 residues.

The J gene is TRBJ2-3, the V gene TRBV5-1; 15 bases map to TRBD2. Germline V gene data show CDR1 as SGHRS and CDR2 as YFSETQ. The trim removed 4 bases at V and 0 bases at J, leaving 6 bases unmatched. The length of the CDR3 is 18 residues. The CDR3 reads CASSRAGTSGGSTDTQYF. The DNA of the CDR3 is TGCGCCAGCAGCAGGGCCGGGACTAGCGGGGGGAGCACAGATACGCAGTATTTT.

The V gene is TRBV7-3, the J gene TRBJ2-1, with 9 bases identical to TRBD1. Germline V CDR1 and CDR2: SGHTA, FQGTGA. There are 15 residues in the CDR3. With 3 bases clipped from V and 2 bases from J, the junction kept 2 bases outside the gene matches. CDR3 nucleotides: TGTGCCAGCAGCTTCGGGACAGGGCCCTACAATGAGCAGTTCTTC. Translated, it gives CASSFGTGPYNEQFF.

This clone is a singleton in its sample. The rearrangement links TRBV3-1 (or the pseudogene TRBV3-2) to TRBJ2-7, with 7 bases identical to TRBD2. V lost 3 bases and J lost 0; bases outside the gene matches: 5. Germline V CDR1 and CDR2: LGHDT, YNNKEL (reference sequence). The CDR3 is 15 amino acids. The CDR3 sequence: CASSQGGTRSYEQYF. CDR3 coding DNA: TGTGCCAGCAGCCAGGGAGGGACTCGCTCCTACGAGCAGTACTTC.

V usage is TRBV7-9 and J usage is TRBJ1-5; no firm D call. CDR3 length: 13 residues. Trimming removed 4 bases at V and 8 bases at J, with 12 bases between. Germline loops: CDR1 SEHNR, CDR2 FQNEAQ (reference sequence). CDR3 loop: CASSSTGLEPQHF. The CDR3 DNA reads TGTGCCAGCAGCTCCACGGGCCTGGAGCCCCAGCATTTT.

The V call is TRBV7-3, the J call TRBJ2-3; TRBD2 agrees at 10 bases. The CDR3 consists of 15 residues. V lost 5 bases to trimming and J lost 2 bases; unmatched junction nucleotides: 4. Looked up from germline, CDR1 is SGHTA and CDR2 is FQGTGA. The CDR3 region has the DNA TGTGCCAGCAGCAGAGCGGGAGGGGACACAGATACGCAGTATTTT. It is translated as CASSRAGGDTDTQYF.

The chain links TRBV6-2 or TRBV6-3 to TRBJ1-1, with a possible D match to TRBD1 (5 bases). Trimming stripped 6 bases from V and 4 bases from J, with 15 bases between. The length of the CDR3 is 14 residues. CDR1 is MNHEY, CDR2 SVGEGT, per germline. In nucleotides, the CDR3 is TGTGCCAGCAGCATGGGACCCCGGAGCACTGAAGCTTTCTTT. Translated, it gives CASSMGPRSTEAFF.

This rearrangement joins TRBV5-1 to TRBJ1-1; D may be TRBD1 (5 bases). This CDR3 has 14 residues. The V and J ends lost 4 bases and 1 base respectively, with 11 bases between them. CDR1 SGHRS and CDR2 YFSETQ come from the germline V gene. The CDR3 nucleotides read TGCGCCAGCAGCGTGGGGGAATCGAACACTGAAGCTTTCTTT. Translated: CASSVGESNTEAFF.

The rearrangement links TRBV7-2 to TRBJ2-5, with 7 bases lining up with TRBD2. The J call may be faulty, since TRBJ2-7 better matches the DNA end. CDR3 length equals 16 residues. The germline V gene has CDR1 SGHTA and CDR2 FQGNSA. CDR3 sequence reads: CASSLTGASGYYEQYF. The CDR3 bases are TGTGCCAGCAGCCTCACCGGGGCTAGCGGATACTACGAGCAGTACTTC.

This clone was recorded only once. This chain connects TRBV5-1 to TRBJ1-2, with 7 bases matching TRBD1. CDR1 and CDR2 from the germline V gene are SGHRS and YFSETQ. Unmatched junction bases numbered 9, after V lost 0 bases and J lost 7 bases. This CDR3 has 15 amino acids. The CDR3 region is CASSLAGATGLGYTF. DNA of the CDR3: TGCGCCAGCAGCTTGGCGGGAGCGACAGGGCTTGGCTACACCTTC.

This sequence joins TRBV19 and TRBJ1-1, with 11 bases lining up with TRBD1. Germline V CDR1 and CDR2: LNHDA, SQIVND (reference sequence). The CDR3 loop spans 19 amino acids. With 6 bases clipped from V and 5 bases from J, the junction kept 20 bases outside the gene matches. This chain's CDR3 is CASSPSADRGHLRGTEAFF. The CDR3 DNA follows: TGTGCCAGTAGCCCCTCGGCGGACAGGGGGCACCTCCGGGGGACTGAAGCTTTCTTT.

The genes are TRBV9 and TRBJ1-2; D gene unclear. This CDR3 region has 16 residues. V was trimmed by 3 bases and J by 2 bases, leaving 17 bases between them. Germline assignment: CDR1 SGDLS and CDR2 YYNGEE. The CDR3 is CASSGAESLWNYGYTF. The CDR3 coding sequence is TGTGCCAGCAGCGGCGCCGAATCGTTGTGGAACTATGGCTACACCTTC.

V usage is TRBV7-9 and J usage is TRBJ1-3; D is unclear. CDR3 length: 14 residues. Trimming left V 5 bases short and J 2 bases short, with 10 bases between. Germline assignment: CDR1 SEHNR and CDR2 FQNEAQ (reference sequence). The CDR3 loop is CASSPYWAGNTIYF. The CDR3 nucleotides read TGTGCCAGCAGCCCCTATTGGGCTGGAAACACCATATATTTT.

This sequence joins TRBV4-1 and TRBJ2-1, with 9 bases lining up with TRBD2. Germline loops: CDR1 MGHRA, CDR2 YSYEKL. J gave up 8 bases and V 4 bases, and 9 bases lay outside the gene matches. The CDR3 has 15 residues. The CDR3 is CASSLREGLWDEQFF. The DNA for the CDR3 is TGCGCCAGCAGCCTGCGGGAGGGCCTCTGGGATGAGCAGTTCTTC.

J is TRBJ2-1 and V is TRBV29-1; 8 positions agree with TRBD1. The V segment lost 6 bases and the J segment 6 bases; nucleotides outside the gene matches: 7. Germline V gene data show CDR1 as SQVTM and CDR2 as ANQGSEA. This CDR3 is 13 amino acids long. As DNA, the CDR3 is TGCAGCGTGACACAACAGGGGGTCAATGAGCAGTTCTTC. It yields the protein CSVTQQGVNEQFF.

The gene calls are TRBV2 and TRBJ1-2; TRBD1 agrees at 8 bases. CDR3 length: 13 residues. Germline CDR1 reads SNHLY; CDR2 reads FYNNEI. Trimming took 7 bases from V and 7 from J; bases not matched to a gene: 8. This chain's CDR3 is CASKVTGGVGYTF. As DNA, the CDR3 is TGTGCCAGCAAAGTTACAGGGGGGGTTGGCTACACCTTC.

This clone has a handful of counts. The V call is TRBV12-3 or TRBV12-4, the J call TRBJ2-1; D unresolved. V was trimmed by 5 bases and J by 8 bases, leaving 10 bases between them. This CDR3 spans 12 amino acids. The CDR3 sequence is CASSEEGDEQFF. The CDR3 nucleotides read TGTGCCAGCAGTGAGGAAGGAGATGAGCAGTTCTTC.

The rearrangement uses TRBV19 and TRBJ1-1, with TRBD1 as a possible D gene (5 bases). The CDR3 spans 16 residues. Trimming removed 3 bases from V and 3 bases from J, with 17 bases in between. The germline gives CDR1 LNHDA, CDR2 SQIVND (reference sequence). CDR3 sequence: CASSIPGGREDTEAFF. The DNA of the CDR3 is TGTGCCAGTAGTATTCCAGGAGGCAGGGAGGACACTGAAGCTTTCTTT.

The chain couples TRBV19 to TRBJ2-2; either TRBD1 or TRBD2 may supply D (5 bases each). CDR1 and CDR2 (germline): LNHDA, SQIVND (reference sequence). Trimming shortened V by 3 bases and J by 3 bases, and 17 bases separated the two germline ends. CDR3 length: 17 amino acids. CDR3 loop: CASSIDGSGTYTGELFF. The DNA for the CDR3 is TGTGCCAGTAGTATTGATGGTAGTGGGACGTACACCGGGGAGCTGTTTTTT.

The rearrangement uses TRBV10-3 and TRBJ1-2, with D possibly matching TRBD1 (5 bases). CDR1 and CDR2 from the germline V gene are ENHRY and SYGVKD. V was shortened by 3 bases and J by 6 bases, with 14 bases between the two germline ends. This CDR3 is built from 14 residues. The CDR3 region has the DNA TGTGCCATCAGTGATGGGAAGGGGACGGATGGCTACACCTTC. Encoded protein: CAISDGKGTDGYTF.

This chain connects TRBV28 to TRBJ1-1; TRBD1 matches 8 bases. CDR1 and CDR2 (germline): MDHEN, SYDVKM. The CDR3 contains 15 residues. The junction had 13 bases not matched to a gene; V was cut back by 6 bases and J by 7 bases. As DNA, the CDR3 is TGTGCCAGCAGCCAGCGACAGGGGATGTTTGGTGAAGCTTTCTTT. This gives the protein CASSQRQGMFGEAFF.

This clone is a singleton in its sample. J is TRBJ1-4 and V is TRBV18; no clear D gene. Germline V lookup: CDR1 KGHSH, CDR2 LQKENI. The V and J ends lost 3 bases and 4 bases respectively, with 3 bases between them. The CDR3 has 12 amino acids. Here the CDR3 DNA reads TGTGCCAGCTCACCTCGTAATGAAAAACTGTTTTTT. Its translation is CASSPRNEKLFF.

The chain carries TRBV19 and TRBJ1-1, with TRBD1 matching 9 bases. This CDR3 region has 15 residues. V gave up 6 bases and J gave up 3 bases; unmatched junction bases: 8. Per the germline V gene, CDR1 is LNHDA and CDR2 is SQIVND (reference sequence). As DNA, the CDR3 is TGTGCCAGTAGCCTAGGGACAGGGATTTACACTGAAGCTTTCTTT. Amino acids: CASSLGTGIYTEAFF.

The rearrangement uses TRBV12-3 or TRBV12-4 and TRBJ2-7; tentative D call: TRBD1 (5 bases). This CDR3 is 13 amino acids long. V was shortened by 5 bases and J by 3 bases, with 11 bases between the two germline ends. CDR3 region: CASSGAANYEQYF. CDR3 bases: TGTGCCAGCAGTGGGGCCGCAAACTACGAGCAGTACTTC.